The source of this TCR beta chain is a study of cytomegalovirus exposure and HLA in healthy donors. Vbeta (60) and Jbeta (13) primers were used in the PCR. Sequencing used immunoSEQ multiplex PCR; TCRdb keeps in-frame clones, though not all of them. The profile shows some 100,000 clones, around 72% of them singletons. Concerning this clone itself: Its antigen remains unidentified.

Study-wide findings and caveats: A later analysis found TCR association rates differed by HLA locus, highest for DRB1 and lowest for HLA-C.

The CDR3 consists of 13 residues. Germline values: CDR1 ENHRY, CDR2 SYGVKD. The ends were cut back, 3 bases at V and 2 bases at J, with 8 bases in the middle. The chain carries TRBV10-3 and TRBJ2-7, with D hard to call. This TCR was recovered from a male donor in good health and CMV-seropositive. What was sequenced was PBMCs. The CDR3, as DNA: TGTGCCATCAGTGATTCACCAGCCTACGAGCAGTACTTC. Translated, it gives CAISDSPAYEQYF.